The 22 T cell receptor beta chains below all came from one sample that was sequenced in a study of T-cell memory formation after mild COVID-19. Using its own MiXCR run on the 5' RACE reads, TCRdb lists one record per CDR3 protein. The sample has more than 450,000 distinct CDR3 sequences; more than 15% are singletons. Sequenced: PBMCs or a T cell subset sorted from them (not recorded which). Every receptor here comes from an adult woman who had mild COVID-19 (a few samples of this study predate the infection). Cell type and time point are not known.

The rearrangement uses TRBV18 and TRBJ2-1, with D possibly being TRBD1 (6 bases). This CDR3 is 15 amino acids long. The V end was cut by 3 bases, the J end by 1 base, with 10 bases between. The germline gives CDR1 KGHSH, CDR2 LQKENI. The CDR3: CASSPGQISYNEQFF. The CDR3 coding sequence is TGTGCCAGCTCACCGGGACAAATTTCCTACAATGAGCAGTTCTTC. Variable domain in full (rest from reference TRBV18 and TRBJ2-1): NAGVMQNPRHLVRRRGQEARLRCSPMKGHSHVYWYRQLPEEGLKFMVYLQKENIIDESGMPKERFSAEFPKEGPSILRIQQVVRGDSAAYFCASSPGQISYNEQFFGPGTRLTVL.

The gene calls are TRBV20-1 and TRBJ2-7; TRBD2 matches at 8 bases. The trim removed 0 bases at V and 2 bases at J, leaving 6 bases unmatched. The germline V gene has CDR1 DFQATT and CDR2 SNEGSKA (reference sequence). This CDR3 region has 15 residues. In DNA form, the CDR3 reads TGCAGTGCTAGAGATAGGGCGCGGGGGGCCTACGAGCAGTACTTC. It specifies CSARDRARGAYEQYF.

This rearrangement joins TRBV5-5 to TRBJ1-1, with 9 bases fitting TRBD1. CDR3 size: 15 residues. Germline values: CDR1 SGHKS, CDR2 YYEKEE (reference sequence). The V segment lost 4 bases and the J segment 4 bases; nucleotides outside the gene matches: 8. This CDR3 reads CASSLLQGASTEAFF. CDR3 DNA sequence: TGTGCCAGCAGCCTTCTACAGGGGGCGAGCACTGAAGCTTTCTTT.

Ten or more counts support this clonotype. This chain connects TRBV25-1 to TRBJ1-2; D not resolved. V was pared by 1 base and J by 1 base, with 7 bases between. This CDR3 comprises 14 residues. The germline gives CDR1 MGHDK, CDR2 SYGVNS. CDR3 in amino acids: CASSEFGDNYGYTF. CDR3 DNA: TGTGCCAGCAGTGAATTCGGGGATAACTATGGCTACACCTTC.

This clonotype showed up many times. The chain is built from TRBV20-1 and TRBJ1-5; D gene unclear. The CDR3 covers 12 residues. V was trimmed by 4 bases and J by 7 bases, leaving 11 bases between them. CDR1 and CDR2 (germline): DFQATT, SNEGSKA (reference sequence). This CDR3 reads CSATGSTQPQHF. The CDR3 nucleotides are TGCAGTGCTACCGGGAGCACGCAGCCCCAGCATTTT.

The rearrangement joins TRBV29-1 to TRBJ1-1; D might be TRBD1 (6 bases). CDR3 length: 16 residues. Per germline, CDR1 SQVTM and CDR2 ANQGSEA. V shed 1 base and J shed 4 bases, with 19 bases lying between them. The CDR3, as DNA: TGCAGCGTTGAAGGGACAGTAGAAATGGGGTTCACTGAAGCTTTCTTT. Translation gives CSVEGTVEMGFTEAFF.

This clonotype has just a few counts. The rearrangement uses TRBV7-8 and TRBJ2-2; D call uncertain. This CDR3 is 15 amino acids long. V was shortened by 1 base and J by 4 bases, with 10 bases between the two germline ends. CDR1 and CDR2 from the germline V gene are SGHVS and FQNEAQ. CDR3 residues: CASSLVRPGTGELFF. For the CDR3, the DNA is TGTGCCAGCAGCTTAGTGCGGCCCGGCACCGGGGAGCTGTTTTTT.

This clonotype was seen at least ten times. The V and J genes are TRBV20-1 and TRBJ2-3, with 10 bases aligning to TRBD1. The germline V gene encodes CDR1 DFQATT and CDR2 SNEGSKA (reference sequence). V was clipped by 3 bases and J by 2 bases; unmatched bases: 2. The CDR3 extends over 14 amino acids. CDR3 sequence (DNA): TGCAGTGCTAGCGGGACAGGGGACACAGATACGCAGTATTTT. It encodes CSASGTGDTDTQYF.

The gene calls are TRBV12-3 or TRBV12-4 and TRBJ1-1, with D hard to call. This CDR3 contains 13 residues. Trimming left V 5 bases short and J 6 bases short, with 13 bases between. Here the CDR3 reads CASSLHLWAEAFF. CDR3 sequence (DNA): TGTGCCAGCAGTCTACACCTATGGGCTGAAGCTTTCTTT.

The J gene is TRBJ2-7, the V gene TRBV20-1; 9 bases agree with TRBD2. The CDR3 runs 14 residues. V lost 2 bases and J lost 4; bases outside the gene matches: 6. Germline CDR1 is DFQATT and CDR2 is SNEGSKA (reference sequence). The CDR3 reads CSARTGTSIYEQYF. The CDR3 nucleotides are TGCAGTGCTAGAACCGGGACTAGCATATACGAGCAGTACTTC.

This clonotype was recorded many times. The chain uses TRBV4-2 and TRBJ2-7, with D possibly TRBD1 on 6 matching bases. The germline CDR1 and CDR2 sequences are LGHNA and YNFKEQ. Deletions cut 4 bases from V and 2 bases from J, with 9 bases between. There are 13 residues in the CDR3. The chain's CDR3 is CASSPGQPYEQYF. CDR3 in DNA: TGTGCCAGCAGCCCCGGACAGCCCTACGAGCAGTACTTC.

This clonotype was seen only a few times. The rearrangement uses TRBV18 and TRBJ1-1; no clear D gene. The CDR3 totals 13 residues. V lost 4 bases and J 7 bases, leaving 13 bases between the germline ends. Germline V gives CDR1 KGHSH, CDR2 LQKENI. The CDR3 spells CASSLKEGNEAFF. The CDR3 coding sequence is TGTGCCAGCTCACTAAAGGAGGGTAATGAAGCTTTCTTT.

The chain links TRBV5-1 to TRBJ1-1; D possibly corresponds to TRBD1 (5 bases). Trimming removed 0 bases at V and 8 bases at J, with 14 bases between. CDR3 length equals 14 residues. The germline V gene encodes CDR1 SGHRS and CDR2 YFSETQ. The CDR3 DNA sequence: TGCGCCAGCAGCTTGGAGGCAGGGCCCTTCGAAGCTTTCTTT. Its translation: CASSLEAGPFEAFF. Using reference TRBV5-1 and TRBJ1-1 for the parts outside the CDR3, the full variable domain is KAGVTQTPRYLIKTRGQQVTLSCSPISGHRSVSWYQQTPGQGLQFLFEYFSETQRNKGNFPGRFSGRQFSNSRSEMNVSTLELGDSALYLCASSLEAGPFEAFFGQGTRLTVV.

This clonotype was seen only a few times. The chain links TRBV4-2 to TRBJ2-3; no reliable D call. Germline V lookup: CDR1 LGHNA, CDR2 YNFKEQ. V lost 0 bases to trimming and J lost 5 bases, with 12 bases between them. CDR3 length: 15 amino acids. CDR3 sequence reads: CASSQDPGPEDTQYF. The CDR3 DNA reads as TGTGCCAGCAGCCAAGATCCCGGACCCGAAGATACGCAGTATTTT.

The rearrangement links TRBV7-2 to TRBJ2-3; D unclear. This CDR3 has 12 residues. Germline CDR1 SGHTA, CDR2 FQGNSA. V lost 5 bases and J lost 2, with 5 bases in between. Here the CDR3 DNA reads TGTGCCAGCAGCCACTACACAGATACGCAGTATTTT. It is translated as CASSHYTDTQYF.

This clonotype has at least ten counts. The genes are TRBV7-2 and TRBJ1-5; D unresolved. Germline loops: CDR1 SGHTA, CDR2 FQGNSA. The CDR3 is made up of 17 amino acids. V gave up 5 bases and J gave up 2 bases, with 19 bases separating them. The CDR3 region is CASSGSRSGFGNQPQHF. As DNA, the CDR3 is TGTGCCAGCAGCGGCTCGAGGTCCGGGTTCGGCAATCAGCCCCAGCATTTT. The full variable domain, in which reference TRBV7-2 and TRBJ1-5 provide the parts outside the CDR3, is GAGVSQSPSNKVTEKGKDVELRCDPISGHTALYWYRQSLGQGLEFLIYFQGNSAPDKSGLPSDRFSAERTGGSVSTLTIQRTQQEDSAVYLCASSGSRSGFGNQPQHFGDGTRLSIL.

This clonotype occurred a few times. The chain has TRBV5-1 and TRBJ2-1; 10 bases fit TRBD2. Trimming removed 5 bases from V and 6 bases from J; junction bases left unmatched: 5. Germline lookup yields CDR1 SGHRS and CDR2 YFSETQ. The CDR3 consists of 14 residues. CDR3 sequence: CASSKRTSGNEQFF. For the CDR3, the DNA is TGCGCCAGCAGTAAGAGGACTAGCGGCAATGAGCAGTTCTTC.

This clonotype was counted once. The chain recombines TRBV25-1 with TRBJ2-3; the match to TRBD2 covers 8 bases. CDR1 and CDR2 (germline): MGHDK, SYGVNS. The CDR3 is made up of 16 amino acids. J gave up 4 bases and V 4 bases, and 10 bases lay outside the gene matches. The DNA for the CDR3 is TGTGCCAGCAGTGGGTCTTGGCGGGAGGATCCAGATACGCAGTATTTT. The encoded protein is CASSGSWREDPDTQYF.

This clonotype was detected many times. This sequence joins TRBV3-1 and TRBJ1-3, with 7 bases identical to TRBD1. CDR3 length: 16 amino acids. Germline values: CDR1 LGHDT, CDR2 YNNKEL (reference sequence). V was clipped by 6 bases and J by 2 bases; unmatched bases: 10. The chain's CDR3 is CASSTTHRGAGNTIYF. The CDR3 DNA sequence: TGTGCCAGCAGTACTACCCACAGGGGAGCTGGAAACACCATATATTTT.

This clonotype was detected a few times. V gene TRBV12-5 combines with J gene TRBJ1-5; no clear D. This CDR3 contains 12 residues. The ends were cut back, 1 base at V and 7 bases at J, with 5 bases in the middle. Germline loops: CDR1 LGHNT, CDR2 FRNRAP. The CDR3 protein is CASGLADQPQHF. CDR3 bases: TGTGCTAGTGGTTTGGCGGACCAGCCCCAGCATTTT.

The rearrangement links TRBV5-1 to TRBJ2-7; 12 bases align to TRBD2. V trimming: 0 bases; J trimming: 5 bases; junction bases outside the gene matches: 9. The CDR3 loop spans 17 amino acids. CDR1 and CDR2 from the germline V gene are SGHRS and YFSETQ. The CDR3 DNA follows: TGCGCCAGCAGCTTGGCGCTAGCGGGAGGGCCACTGAACGAGCAGTACTTC. Residues: CASSLALAGGPLNEQYF.

The chain combines TRBV7-2 with TRBJ2-3, with 8 bases that match TRBD2. V trimming: 8 bases; J trimming: 0 bases; junction bases outside the gene matches: 7. The germline V gene encodes CDR1 SGHTA and CDR2 FQGNSA. This CDR3 is built from 15 residues. The CDR3 reads CASGLLAASTDTQYF. CDR3 DNA: TGTGCCAGCGGGTTACTAGCGGCTAGCACAGATACGCAGTATTTT.